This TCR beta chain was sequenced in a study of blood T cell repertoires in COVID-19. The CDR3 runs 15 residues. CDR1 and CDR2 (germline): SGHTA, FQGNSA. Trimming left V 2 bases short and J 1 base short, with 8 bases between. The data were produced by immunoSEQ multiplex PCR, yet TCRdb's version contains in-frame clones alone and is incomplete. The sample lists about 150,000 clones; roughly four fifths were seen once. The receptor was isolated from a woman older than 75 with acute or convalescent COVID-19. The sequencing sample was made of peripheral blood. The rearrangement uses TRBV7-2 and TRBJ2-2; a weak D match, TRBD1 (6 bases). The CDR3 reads CASSLQQGNTGELFF. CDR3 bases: TGTGCCAGCAGCTTACAACAGGGGAACACCGGGGAGCTGTTTTTT.